This T cell receptor beta chain comes out of a study of blood T cell repertoires in COVID-19. Overall study: The United States, Italy and Spain supplied acute and convalescent COVID-19 samples.

In the authors' workflow: Researchers report that nucleated cell counts were estimated from reference gene primer amplification. Profiling relied on immunoSEQ multiplex PCR, and the TCRdb table lists in-frame clones only, not all of them. V and J calls and clone size are those listed in that table; D and trimming were worked out from the DNA. The data hold some 160,000 clones, with about 90% observed a single time. V was pared by 0 bases and J by 10 bases, with 10 bases between. The CDR3 runs 13 residues. Germline CDR1 and CDR2: GTSNPN and SVGIG (reference sequence). Material for sequencing was peripheral blood. The receptor comes from a man aged 55 to 70 with acute or convalescent COVID-19. This sequence joins TRBV30 and TRBJ1-6; D gene ambiguous. The CDR3 DNA reads as TGTGCCTGGAGTGTCGGGGTAGACTCACCCCTCCACTTT. Amino acid sequence: CAWSVGVDSPLHF.